Detailed here is one T cell receptor beta chain. Antigen: not known. These data come from a study of T cell responses to AZD1222 COVID-19 vaccine. Points from the study as a whole: At 160-218 and 743-854, vaccine-associated CD4 TCRs were dominant, and they spanned spike. Sampled repertoires all dated from after the peak T cell response. Baseline serology detected seropositivity in only six AZD1222 recipients.

The V end lost 1 base, the J end lost 2 bases, and 9 bases lay between the germline ends. CDR1 and CDR2 (germline): MNHNS, SASEGT. This CDR3 has 15 amino acids. The data were produced by immunoSEQ multiplex PCR, yet TCRdb's version contains in-frame clones alone and is incomplete. The sample has approximately 150,000 clones, over 75% seen once; the top ten hold more than 3%. Analyses pooled second doses at about 4 or about 12 weeks. The input for sequencing was peripheral blood, taken 28 days after the second AZD1222 dose. The chain uses TRBV6-1 and TRBJ2-1; no clear D. The TCR comes from an adult who received the AZD1222 COVID-19 vaccine. The CDR3 region is CASSEGLPTYNEQFF. CDR3 nucleotides: TGTGCCAGCAGTGAAGGACTCCCGACCTACAATGAGCAGTTCTTC.